This TCR beta chain derives from a study of T-cell memory formation after mild COVID-19. Employing constant-segment primers, 5'RACE generated TCR alpha and TCR beta cDNA libraries bearing sample barcodes and UMIs. TCRdb analysed the 5' RACE reads with MiXCR anew, one entry per CDR3 protein. There are around 260,000 distinct CDR3 sequences in the sample; roughly 16% occur only once, and roughly 20% lies in the top ten. Study conclusions and caveats: Clones that contracted from day 15 to 85 had balanced CD4/CD8; later expanders were CD4+ biased. Memory cells collected pre-infection included some clones that later responded, suggesting cross-reactive memory joined. The study found contracting CD4+ clones mainly in CM and EM and contracting CD8+ clones in EMRA.

Details on this clonotype: No antigen is known for it.

The clonotype comes from a man aged 18 to 30 who had mild COVID-19 (a few samples of this study predate the infection). Cell type and time point are not known. The specimen sequenced was PBMCs or a T cell subset sorted from them (not recorded which).

CDR3 nucleotides: TGCGCCAGCATGACAGGGGGGATCGATGAGCAGTTCTTC. This gives the protein CASMTGGIDEQFF. This rearrangement joins TRBV10-2 to TRBJ2-1; 9 nucleotides agree with TRBD1. The CDR3 extends over 13 amino acids. The germline gives CDR1 WSHSY, CDR2 SAAADI. J was trimmed by 8 bases and V by 7 bases; bases with no gene match: 6.